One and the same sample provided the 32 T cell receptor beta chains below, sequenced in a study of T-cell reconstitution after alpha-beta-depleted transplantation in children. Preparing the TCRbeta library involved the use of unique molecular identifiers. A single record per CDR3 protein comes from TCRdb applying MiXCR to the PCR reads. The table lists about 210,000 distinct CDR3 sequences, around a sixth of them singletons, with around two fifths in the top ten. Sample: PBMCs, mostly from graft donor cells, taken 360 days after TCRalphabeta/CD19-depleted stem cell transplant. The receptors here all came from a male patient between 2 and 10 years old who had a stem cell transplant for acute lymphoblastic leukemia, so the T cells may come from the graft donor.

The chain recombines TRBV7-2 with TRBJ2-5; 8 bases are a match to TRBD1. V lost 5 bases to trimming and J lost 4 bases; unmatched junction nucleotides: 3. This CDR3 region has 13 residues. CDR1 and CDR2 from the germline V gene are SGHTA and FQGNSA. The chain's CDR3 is CASSGQGLETQYF. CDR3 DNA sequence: TGTGCCAGCAGCGGACAGGGCTTAGAGACCCAGTACTTC.

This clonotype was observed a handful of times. CDR3 bases: TGTGCCAGCAGCAACACAGGGGATACAGATACGCAGTATTTT. Translating gives CASSNTGDTDTQYF. The chain combines TRBV11-3 with TRBJ2-3; 7 nucleotides match TRBD1. The germline V gene encodes CDR1 SGHNT and CDR2 YENEEA. The CDR3 is 14 residues long. V shed 5 bases and J 3 bases; nucleotides not matched to a gene: 5.

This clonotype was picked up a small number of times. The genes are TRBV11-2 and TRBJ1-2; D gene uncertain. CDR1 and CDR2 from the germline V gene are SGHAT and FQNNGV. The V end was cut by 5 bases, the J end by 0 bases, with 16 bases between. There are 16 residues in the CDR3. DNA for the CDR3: TGTGCCAGCAGCATGTCCGCGGGGATACCTAACTATGGCTACACCTTC. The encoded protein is CASSMSAGIPNYGYTF.

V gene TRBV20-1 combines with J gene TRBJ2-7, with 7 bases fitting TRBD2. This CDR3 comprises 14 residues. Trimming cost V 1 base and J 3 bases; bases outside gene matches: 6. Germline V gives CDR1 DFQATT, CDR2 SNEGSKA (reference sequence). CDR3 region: CSARGSREGYEQYF. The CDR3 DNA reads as TGCAGTGCTAGAGGGTCCAGGGAGGGCTACGAGCAGTACTTC.

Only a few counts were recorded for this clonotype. The CDR3 region has the DNA TGTGCCACCAGGGTCGGGGGACAGGGAACATCCGAGCAGTACTTC. It encodes CATRVGGQGTSEQYF. J is TRBJ2-7 and V is TRBV15; 9 bases fit TRBD1. Trimming took 6 bases from V and 6 from J; bases not matched to a gene: 12. CDR1 and CDR2 from the germline V gene are LNHNV and YYDKDF (reference sequence). The CDR3 runs to 15 residues.

The CDR3 nucleotides are TGTGCCAGTAGTTTCGCCAGGGCGGACTACACCTTC. Translating gives CASSFARADYTF. V and J are TRBV19 and TRBJ1-2; weak D call: TRBD1 (5 bases). V lost 5 bases and J lost 10, with 14 bases in between. Germline-derived CDR1 and CDR2 are LNHDA and SQIVND (reference sequence). The CDR3 is 12 residues long.

This CDR3 reads CASSMGLQPTDTQYF. The CDR3 region has the DNA TGTGCCAGCAGTATGGGACTACAACCTACAGATACGCAGTATTTT. The rearrangement uses TRBV7-2 and TRBJ2-3; 7 nucleotides line up with TRBD2. The germline V gene has CDR1 SGHTA and CDR2 FQGNSA. The V gene end was trimmed by 6 bases and the J gene end by 3 bases; junction bases not matched to a gene: 9. CDR3 length equals 15 residues.

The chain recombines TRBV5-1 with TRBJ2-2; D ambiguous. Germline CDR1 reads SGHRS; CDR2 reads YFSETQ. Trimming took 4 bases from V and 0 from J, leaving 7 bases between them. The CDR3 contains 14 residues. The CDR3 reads CASSAPTNTGELFF. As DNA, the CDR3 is TGCGCCAGCAGCGCCCCAACGAACACCGGGGAGCTGTTTTTT.

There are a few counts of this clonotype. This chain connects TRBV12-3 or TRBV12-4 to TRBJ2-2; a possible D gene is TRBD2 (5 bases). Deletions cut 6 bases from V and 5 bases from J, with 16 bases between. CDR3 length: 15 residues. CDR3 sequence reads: CASSPFIASTGELFF. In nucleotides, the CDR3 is TGTGCCAGCAGCCCTTTTATAGCGTCAACCGGGGAGCTGTTTTTT.

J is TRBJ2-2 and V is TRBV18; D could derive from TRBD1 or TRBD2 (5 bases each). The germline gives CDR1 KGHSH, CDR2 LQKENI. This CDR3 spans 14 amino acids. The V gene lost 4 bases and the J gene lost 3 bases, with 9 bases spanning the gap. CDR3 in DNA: TGTGCCAGCTCACAGGGGACGGACACCGGGGAGCTGTTTTTT. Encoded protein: CASSQGTDTGELFF.

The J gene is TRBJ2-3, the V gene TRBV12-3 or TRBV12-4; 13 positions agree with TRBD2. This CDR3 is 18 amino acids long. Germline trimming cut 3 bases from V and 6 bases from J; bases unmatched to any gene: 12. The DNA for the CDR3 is TGTGCCAGCAGTTTTCGGGGACTAGCGGGACGGTCGGGGGATACGCAGTATTTT. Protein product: CASSFRGLAGRSGDTQYF.

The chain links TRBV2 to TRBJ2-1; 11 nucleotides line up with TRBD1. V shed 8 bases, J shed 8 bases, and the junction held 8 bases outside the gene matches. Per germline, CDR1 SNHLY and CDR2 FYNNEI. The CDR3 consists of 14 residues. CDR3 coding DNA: TGTGCCAGCGGTGGGGGACAGGGGGTCGATGAGCAGTTCTTC. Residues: CASGGGQGVDEQFF.

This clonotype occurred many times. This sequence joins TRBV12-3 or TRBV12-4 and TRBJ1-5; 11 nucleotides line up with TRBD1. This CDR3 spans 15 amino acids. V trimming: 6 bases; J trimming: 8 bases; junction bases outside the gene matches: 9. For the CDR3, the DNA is TGTGCCAGCAGCCGGGACAGGGGGTTTCTGGAGCCCCAGCATTTT. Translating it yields CASSRDRGFLEPQHF.

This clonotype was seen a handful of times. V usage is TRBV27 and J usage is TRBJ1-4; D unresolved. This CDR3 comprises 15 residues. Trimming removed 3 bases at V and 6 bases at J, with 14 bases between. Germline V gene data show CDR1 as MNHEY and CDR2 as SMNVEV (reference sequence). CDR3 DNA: TGTGCCAGCAGTTTCCACAGTGGCAAGGATGAAAAACTGTTTTTT. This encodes CASSFHSGKDEKLFF. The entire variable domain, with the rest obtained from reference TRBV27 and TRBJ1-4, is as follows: EAQVTQNPRYLITVTGKKLTVTCSQNMNHEYMSWYRQDPGLGLRQIYYSMNVEVTDKGDVPEGYKVSRKEKRNFPLILESPSPNQTSLYFCASSFHSGKDEKLFFGSGTQLSVL.

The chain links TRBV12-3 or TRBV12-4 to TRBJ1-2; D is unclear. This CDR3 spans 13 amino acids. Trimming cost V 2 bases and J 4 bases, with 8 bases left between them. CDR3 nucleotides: TGTGCCAGCAGTTTAATACAGACCTATGGCTACACCTTC. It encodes CASSLIQTYGYTF.

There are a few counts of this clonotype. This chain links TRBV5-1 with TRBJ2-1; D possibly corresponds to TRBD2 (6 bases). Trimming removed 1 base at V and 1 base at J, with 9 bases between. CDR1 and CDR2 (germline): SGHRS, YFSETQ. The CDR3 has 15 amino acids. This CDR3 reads CASSLTSQSYNEQFF. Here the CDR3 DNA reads TGCGCCAGCAGCTTGACTAGCCAATCCTACAATGAGCAGTTCTTC.

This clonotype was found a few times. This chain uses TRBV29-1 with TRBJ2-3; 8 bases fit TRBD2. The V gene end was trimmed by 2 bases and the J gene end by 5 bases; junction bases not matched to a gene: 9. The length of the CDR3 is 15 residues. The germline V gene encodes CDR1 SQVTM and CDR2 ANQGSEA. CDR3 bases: TGCAGCGTTGAACGGCGGGGGGTCCGAGGAGATACGCAGTATTTT. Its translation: CSVERRGVRGDTQYF.

Written as DNA, the CDR3 is TGCAGCGTTCTTAGAGCCGAGTCCTATGGCTACACCTTC. It codes for CSVLRAESYGYTF. The V gene is TRBV29-1, the J gene TRBJ1-2, with D hard to call. The V end was cut by 5 bases, the J end by 4 bases, with 14 bases between. Per germline, CDR1 SQVTM and CDR2 ANQGSEA. CDR3 size: 13 residues. Complete variable domain (other parts from reference TRBV29-1 and TRBJ1-2): SAVISQKPSRDICQRGTSLTIQCQVDSQVTMMFWYRQQPGQSLTLIATANQGSEATYESGFVIDKFPISRPNLTFSTLTVSNMSPEDSSIYLCSVLRAESYGYTFGSGTRLTVV.

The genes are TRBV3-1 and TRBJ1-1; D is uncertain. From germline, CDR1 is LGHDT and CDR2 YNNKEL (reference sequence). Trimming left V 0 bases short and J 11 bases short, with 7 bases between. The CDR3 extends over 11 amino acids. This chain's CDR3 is CASSQEGRAFF. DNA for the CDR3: TGTGCCAGCAGCCAAGAAGGGCGGGCTTTCTTT.

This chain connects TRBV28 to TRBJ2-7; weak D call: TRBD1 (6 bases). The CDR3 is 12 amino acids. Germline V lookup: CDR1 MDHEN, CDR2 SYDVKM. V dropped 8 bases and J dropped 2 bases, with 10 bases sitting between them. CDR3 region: CASGGVPYEQYF. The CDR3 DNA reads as TGTGCCAGCGGGGGCGTCCCCTACGAGCAGTACTTC.

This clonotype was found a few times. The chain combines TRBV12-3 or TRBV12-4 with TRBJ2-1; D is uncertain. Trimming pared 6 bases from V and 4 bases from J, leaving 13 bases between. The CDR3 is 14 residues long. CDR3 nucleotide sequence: TGTGCCAGCAGCCCTCGTCAGTGGTACAATGAGCAGTTCTTC. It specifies CASSPRQWYNEQFF.

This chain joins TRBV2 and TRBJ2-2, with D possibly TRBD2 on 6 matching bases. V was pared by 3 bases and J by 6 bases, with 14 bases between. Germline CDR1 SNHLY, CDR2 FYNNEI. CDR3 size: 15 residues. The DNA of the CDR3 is TGTGCCAGCAGTGACCCGGGGGAGGTACCCGGGGAGCTGTTTTTT. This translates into CASSDPGEVPGELFF.

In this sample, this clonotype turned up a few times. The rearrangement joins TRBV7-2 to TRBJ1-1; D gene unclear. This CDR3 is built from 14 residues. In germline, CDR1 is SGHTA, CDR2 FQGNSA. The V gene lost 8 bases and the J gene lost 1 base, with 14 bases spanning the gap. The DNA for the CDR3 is TGTGCCAGCGGACGATCAGGCGGGAACACTGAAGCTTTCTTT. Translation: CASGRSGGNTEAFF.

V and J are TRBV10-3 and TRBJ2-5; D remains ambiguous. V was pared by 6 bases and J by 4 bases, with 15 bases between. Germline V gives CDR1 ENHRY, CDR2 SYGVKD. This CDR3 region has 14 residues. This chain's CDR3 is CAISLHKIAETQYF. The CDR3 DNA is TGTGCCATCAGCCTACACAAAATCGCAGAGACCCAGTACTTC.

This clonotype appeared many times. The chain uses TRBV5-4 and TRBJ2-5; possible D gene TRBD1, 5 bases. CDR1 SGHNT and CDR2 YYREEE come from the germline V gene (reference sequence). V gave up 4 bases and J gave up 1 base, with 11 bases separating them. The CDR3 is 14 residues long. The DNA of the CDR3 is TGTGCCAGCAGCCACGACAGCTTCCAAGAGACCCAGTACTTC. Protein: CASSHDSFQETQYF.

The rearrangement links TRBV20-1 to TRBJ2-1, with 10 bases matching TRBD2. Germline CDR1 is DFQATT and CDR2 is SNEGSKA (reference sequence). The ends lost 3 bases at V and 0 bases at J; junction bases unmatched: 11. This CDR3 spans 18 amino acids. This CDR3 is CSASPPSGGLSSYNEQFF. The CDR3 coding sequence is TGCAGTGCTAGCCCCCCTAGCGGGGGACTGAGCTCCTACAATGAGCAGTTCTTC.

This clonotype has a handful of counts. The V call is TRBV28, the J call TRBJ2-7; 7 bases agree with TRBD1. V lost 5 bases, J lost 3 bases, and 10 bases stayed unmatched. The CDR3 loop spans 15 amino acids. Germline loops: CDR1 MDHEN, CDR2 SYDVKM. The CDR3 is CASSPGTAAYYEQYF. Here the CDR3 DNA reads TGTGCCAGCAGTCCCGGGACAGCGGCCTACTACGAGCAGTACTTC.

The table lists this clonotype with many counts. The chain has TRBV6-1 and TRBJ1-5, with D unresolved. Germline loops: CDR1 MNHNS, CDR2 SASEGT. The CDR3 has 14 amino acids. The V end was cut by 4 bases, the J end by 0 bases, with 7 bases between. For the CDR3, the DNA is TGTGCCAGCAGTGCGACGGATAGCAATCAGCCCCAGCATTTT. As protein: CASSATDSNQPQHF.

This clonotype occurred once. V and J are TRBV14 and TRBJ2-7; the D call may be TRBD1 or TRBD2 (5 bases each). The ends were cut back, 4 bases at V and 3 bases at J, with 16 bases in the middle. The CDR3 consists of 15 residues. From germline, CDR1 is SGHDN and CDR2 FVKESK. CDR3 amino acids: CASSLLRDGGYEQYF. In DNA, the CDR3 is TGTGCCAGCAGCCTCCTCCGGGACGGTGGCTACGAGCAGTACTTC.

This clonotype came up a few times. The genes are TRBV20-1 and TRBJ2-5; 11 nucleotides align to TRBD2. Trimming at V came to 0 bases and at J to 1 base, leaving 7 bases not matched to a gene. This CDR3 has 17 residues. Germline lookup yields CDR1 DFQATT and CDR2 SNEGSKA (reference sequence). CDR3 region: CSARDVAGGLFQETQYF. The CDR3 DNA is TGCAGTGCTAGAGACGTAGCGGGGGGGCTCTTCCAAGAGACCCAGTACTTC.

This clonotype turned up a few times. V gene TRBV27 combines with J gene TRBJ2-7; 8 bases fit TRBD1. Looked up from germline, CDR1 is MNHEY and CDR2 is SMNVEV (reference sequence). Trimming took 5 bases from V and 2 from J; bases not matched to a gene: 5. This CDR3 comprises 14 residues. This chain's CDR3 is CASSTRTGTYEQYF. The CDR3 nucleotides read TGTGCCAGCAGTACGAGGACAGGGACCTACGAGCAGTACTTC.

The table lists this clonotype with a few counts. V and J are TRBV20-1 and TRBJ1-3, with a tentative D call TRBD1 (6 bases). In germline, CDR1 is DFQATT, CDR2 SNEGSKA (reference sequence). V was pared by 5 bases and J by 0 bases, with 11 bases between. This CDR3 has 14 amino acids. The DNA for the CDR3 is TGCAGTGCTCTCCGGGACAACTCTGGAAACACCATATATTTT. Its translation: CSALRDNSGNTIYF.